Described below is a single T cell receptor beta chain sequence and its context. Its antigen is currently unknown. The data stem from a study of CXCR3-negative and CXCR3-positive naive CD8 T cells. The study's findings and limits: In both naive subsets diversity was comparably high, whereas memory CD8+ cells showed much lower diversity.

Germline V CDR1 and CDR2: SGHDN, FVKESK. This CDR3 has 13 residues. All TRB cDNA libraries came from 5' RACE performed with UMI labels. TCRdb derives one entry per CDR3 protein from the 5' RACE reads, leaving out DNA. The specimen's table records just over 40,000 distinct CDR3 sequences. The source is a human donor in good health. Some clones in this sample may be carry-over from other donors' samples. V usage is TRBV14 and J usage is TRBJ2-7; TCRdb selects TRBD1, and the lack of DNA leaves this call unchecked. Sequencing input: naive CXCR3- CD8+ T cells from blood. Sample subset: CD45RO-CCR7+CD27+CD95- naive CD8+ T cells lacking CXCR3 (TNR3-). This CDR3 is CASSLNPGDEQYF.